This T cell receptor (beta chain) is drawn from a study of beta chain features in type 1 diabetes listed by TCRdb under 2018. For the study in its entirety: Mean age, gender distribution, total cell number and subset yield were not different between patients and healthy donors. A total of roughly 100,000,000 sorted cells were examined across all samples, and the number of cells per subset was strongly correlated with RNA yield. In the study, TCRB repertoires of sorted circulating CD4+ T cell subsets from recently diagnosed type 1 diabetes patients were compared with those of matched healthy donors. Regulatory and stem cell-like memory subsets were obtained from only 8 patients and roughly eight healthy donors, while naive and central memory subsets were obtained from all 28 donors.

Each donor gave one peripheral blood draw, averaging roughly 100 mL, which was collected into heparinised tubes. A BD FACSAria II and a panel including CD45RO, CCR7, CD25, CD127, CD95 and CD27 were used to sort naive, central memory, regulatory and stem cell-like memory CD4+ T cells. Purity was above 98% for every sorted population. PBMCs were isolated right away by Lymphoprep density gradient centrifugation and were stained directly, without culture. Samples were stained and sorted in pairs, with one healthy donor and one patient per experiment, so that batch effects were minimized. This clone has a handful of counts. Its cognate antigen has yet to be identified. No base-level quality is on record; no much larger clone is a single base apart. Trimming costs V 2 bases and J 0 bases, and their ends lie 8 bases apart. From its cysteine to its phenylalanine, the CDR3 spans 15 amino acids. Only the CDR3 region is kept as DNA, spanning 45 bases read in frame from base 1. CDR1 and CDR2 are drawn from the germline V gene (reference sequence): SEHNR, FQNEAQ.

The High Capacity cDNA Reverse Transcription Kit was used to reverse transcribe all of the isolated RNA, meaning that expressed TCRB transcripts were what got sequenced. Naive, central memory and regulatory T cell samples underwent deep immunoSEQ sequencing, averaging about 3.57 million total reads per sample. Sorted cells were lysed in RLT buffer, and RNA was extracted using DNase-treated RNeasy Micro or Mini kits according to cell number. Each cell subset was processed separately to prevent cross-contamination, with patient and healthy donor samples processed together. TCRB sequences were amplified from cDNA with the immunoSEQ multiplex PCR, producing 87-bp fragments spanning the CDR3 region. Sequencing of the amplicons was performed on the Illumina HiSeq platform. The study's processing was this. PCR bias was computationally corrected using synthetic template baselines, reads within Hamming distance 2 were collapsed, and singletons that could not be merged were discarded. By aligning reads against IMGT, V, D and J genes, CDR3 length, and insertions or deletions at six rearrangement sites were assigned. Clonotype counts were normalized to sorted cell number within each subset before computing true diversity and Gini coefficients with the tcR R package. Repertoire sharing was quantified using the overlap coefficient calculated on TCRB nucleotide sequences. Out-of-frame TCRB sequences from naive cells were analyzed to stand in for the pre-selection repertoire. TCRdb took over this immuneACCESS table, retaining in-frame rearrangements with V and J assigned. Such tables are incomplete; in checked studies, under half of the missing clones stem from an unresolved V gene, and the remainder is unexplained. That table furnishes V, J and clone size, whereas the DNA furnished D and trimming. This sample has hundreds of thousands of clones in its table, and about 14% of those were observed once. The ten largest clones capture around 0.095% of the sample.

General study outcomes and caveats: Because cDNA was sequenced instead of genomic DNA, highly expressing activated cells could be over-represented, though the groups showed no difference in activation or CD3 levels. The naive, central memory and regulatory TCRB repertoires appeared to resemble one another more closely among patients than among healthy donors. Because small numbers of individuals were included in the HLA sub-analyses, any influence of HLA type on TCRB rearrangement was left unresolved. Shorter templates might be favored by PCR, yet because patient and control samples were amplified and corrected together, any such skew would affect both groups equally. Fewer insertions and more nucleotide deletions at VDJ recombination sites were observed in patients with type 1 diabetes, implying thymic rearrangement abnormalities. Type 1 diabetes patients showed a moderate but significant shortening of TCRB CDR3 length in all four CD4+ subsets.

This TCR derives from a man younger than 35 in good health. The sample comprised naive CD4+ T cells from blood. The cell subset or site label corresponds to: true naive CD4+ T cells. The sequence links TRBV7-9 to TRBJ2-4, with TRBD2 as a weak D call on 5 bases. The DNA sequence is TGTGCCAGCAGCTTAAGCGGTTTAGCCAAAAACATTCAGTACTTC. Its translation reads: CASSLSGLAKNIQYF. The full variable domain, with segments outside the CDR3 supplied by the reference TRBV7-9 and TRBJ2-4 proteins, appears as DTGVSQNPRHKITKRGQNVTFRCDPISEHNRLYWYRQTLGQGPEFLTYFQNEAQLEKSRLLSDRFSAERPKGSFSTLEIQRTEQGDSAMYLCASSLSGLAKNIQYFGAGTRLSVL.